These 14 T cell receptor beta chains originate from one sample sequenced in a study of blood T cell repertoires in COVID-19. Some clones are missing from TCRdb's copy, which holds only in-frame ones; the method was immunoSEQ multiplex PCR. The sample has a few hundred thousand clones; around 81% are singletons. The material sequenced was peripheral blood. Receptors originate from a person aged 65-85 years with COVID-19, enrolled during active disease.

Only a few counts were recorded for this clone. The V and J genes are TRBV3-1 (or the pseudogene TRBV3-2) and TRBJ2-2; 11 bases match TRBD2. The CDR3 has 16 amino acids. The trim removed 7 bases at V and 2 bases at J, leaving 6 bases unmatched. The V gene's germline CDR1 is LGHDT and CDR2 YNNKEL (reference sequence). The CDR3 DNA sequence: TGTGCCAGCAACCCCGGGACTAGCGGTAACACCGGGGAGCTGTTTTTT. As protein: CASNPGTSGNTGELFF.

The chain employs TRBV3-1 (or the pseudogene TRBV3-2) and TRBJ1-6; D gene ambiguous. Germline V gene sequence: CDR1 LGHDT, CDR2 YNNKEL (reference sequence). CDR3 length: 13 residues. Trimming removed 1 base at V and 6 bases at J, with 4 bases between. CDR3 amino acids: CASSQGPNSPLHF. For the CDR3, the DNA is TGTGCCAGCAGCCAAGGGCCTAATTCACCCCTCCACTTT.

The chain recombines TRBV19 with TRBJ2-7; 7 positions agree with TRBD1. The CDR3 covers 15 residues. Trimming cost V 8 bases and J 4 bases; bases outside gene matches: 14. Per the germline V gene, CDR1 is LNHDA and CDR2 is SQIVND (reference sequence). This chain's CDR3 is CASGGKRGQSYEQYF. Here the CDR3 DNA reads TGTGCCAGTGGGGGAAAACGGGGACAGTCGTACGAGCAGTACTTC.

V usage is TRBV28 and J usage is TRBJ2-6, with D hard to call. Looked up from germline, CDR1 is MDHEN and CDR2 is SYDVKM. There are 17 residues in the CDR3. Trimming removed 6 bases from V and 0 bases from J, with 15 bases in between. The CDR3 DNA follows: TGTGCCAGCAGCCTCGCCCCGTGGCCCTCTGGGGCCAACGTCCTGACTTTC. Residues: CASSLAPWPSGANVLTF.

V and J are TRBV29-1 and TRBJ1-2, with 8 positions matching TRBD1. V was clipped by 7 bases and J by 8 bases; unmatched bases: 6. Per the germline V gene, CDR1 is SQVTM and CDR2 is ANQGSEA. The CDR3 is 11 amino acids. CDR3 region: CSGTTGDGYTF. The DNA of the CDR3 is TGCAGCGGCACGACAGGGGACGGCTACACCTTC.

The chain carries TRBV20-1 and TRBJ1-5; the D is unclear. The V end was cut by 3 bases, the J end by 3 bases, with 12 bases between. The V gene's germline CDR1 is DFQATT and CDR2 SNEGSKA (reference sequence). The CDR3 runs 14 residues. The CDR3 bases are TGCAGTGCTAGTTCCAGGCTCGCCAATCAGCCCCAGCATTTT. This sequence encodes CSASSRLANQPQHF.

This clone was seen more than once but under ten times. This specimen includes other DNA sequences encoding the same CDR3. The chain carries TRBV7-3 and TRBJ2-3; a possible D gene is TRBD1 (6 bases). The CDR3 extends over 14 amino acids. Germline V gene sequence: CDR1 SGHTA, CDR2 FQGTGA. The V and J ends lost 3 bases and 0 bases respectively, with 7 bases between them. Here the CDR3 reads CASSFRGSTDTQYF. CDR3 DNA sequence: TGTGCCAGCAGCTTTAGGGGGAGCACAGATACGCAGTATTTT.

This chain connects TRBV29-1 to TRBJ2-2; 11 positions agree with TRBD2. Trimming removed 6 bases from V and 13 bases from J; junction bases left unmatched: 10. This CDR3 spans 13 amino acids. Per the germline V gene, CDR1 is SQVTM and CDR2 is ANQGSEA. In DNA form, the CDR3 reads TGCAGCGTGACGACTAGCGGGATGCCGGGGCTGTTTTTT. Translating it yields CSVTTSGMPGLFF.

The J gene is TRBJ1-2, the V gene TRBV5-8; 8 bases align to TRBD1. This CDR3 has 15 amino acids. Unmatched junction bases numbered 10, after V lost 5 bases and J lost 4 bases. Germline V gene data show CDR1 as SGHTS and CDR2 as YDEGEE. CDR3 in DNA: TGTGCCAGCAGTTATGTCGGGACAGGACTCTATGGCTACACCTTC. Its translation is CASSYVGTGLYGYTF.

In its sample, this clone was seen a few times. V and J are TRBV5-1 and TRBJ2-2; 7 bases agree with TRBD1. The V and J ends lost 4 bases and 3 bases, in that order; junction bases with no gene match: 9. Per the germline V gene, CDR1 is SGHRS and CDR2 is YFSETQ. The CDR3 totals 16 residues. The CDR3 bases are TGCGCCAGCAGCCAACCGGGACAGAGTTACACCGGGGAGCTGTTTTTT. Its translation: CASSQPGQSYTGELFF.

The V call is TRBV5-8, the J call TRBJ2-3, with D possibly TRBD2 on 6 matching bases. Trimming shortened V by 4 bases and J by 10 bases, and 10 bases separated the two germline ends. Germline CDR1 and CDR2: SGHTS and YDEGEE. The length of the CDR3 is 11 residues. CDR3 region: CASSTWEAQYF. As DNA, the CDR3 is TGTGCCAGCAGCACCTGGGAGGCGCAGTATTTT.

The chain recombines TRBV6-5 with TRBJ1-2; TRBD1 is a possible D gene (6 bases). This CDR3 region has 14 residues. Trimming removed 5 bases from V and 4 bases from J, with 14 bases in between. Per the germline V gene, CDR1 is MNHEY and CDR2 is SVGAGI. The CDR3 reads CASSRTQGTYGYTF. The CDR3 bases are TGTGCCAGCAGTCGTACACAGGGAACCTATGGCTACACCTTC.

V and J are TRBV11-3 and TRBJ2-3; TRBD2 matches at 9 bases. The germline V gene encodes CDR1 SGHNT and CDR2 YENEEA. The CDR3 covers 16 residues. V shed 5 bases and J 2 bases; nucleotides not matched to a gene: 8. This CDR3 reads CASSPGAGGNTDTQYF. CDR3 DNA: TGTGCCAGCAGCCCCGGCGCGGGAGGGAACACAGATACGCAGTATTTT.

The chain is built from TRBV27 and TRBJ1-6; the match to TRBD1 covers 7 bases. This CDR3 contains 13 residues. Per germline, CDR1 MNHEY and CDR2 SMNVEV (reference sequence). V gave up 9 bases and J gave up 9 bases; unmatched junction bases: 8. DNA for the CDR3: TGTGCCAGTACAGACAGGGTGATTTCACCCCTCCACTTT. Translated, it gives CASTDRVISPLHF.